The 15 T cell receptor beta chains below come from one sample, sequenced in a study of graft-versus-host responses after intestinal transplantation. Produced via immunoSEQ multiplex PCR; TCRdb's table is partial and in-frame only. The sample comprises tens of thousands of clones, under 95% of which are singletons, and around 6% rests with the top ten. What these receptors recognize is not known. This sample comprised unstimulated CD8+ T cells sorted from spleen or lymph node cells, obtained before intestinal transplant. The receptors were sampled from a human donor who received an intestinal transplant.

The J gene is TRBJ2-1, the V gene TRBV11-2; 7 nucleotides line up with TRBD2. The CDR3 has 12 residues. V lost 5 bases and J lost 10; bases outside the gene matches: 5. The V gene's germline CDR1 is SGHAT and CDR2 FQNNGV. CDR3 coding DNA: TGTGCCAGCAGCCTGCGGGAGCACGAGCAGTTCTTC. Its translation is CASSLREHEQFF.

V is TRBV5-4 and J is TRBJ2-7, with 8 bases fitting TRBD2. This CDR3 is built from 12 residues. V lost 4 bases to trimming and J lost 4 bases; unmatched junction nucleotides: 1. Germline V gene data show CDR1 as SGHNT and CDR2 as YYREEE (reference sequence). The CDR3 bases are TGTGCCAGCAGCAGCGGGAGTTACGAGCAGTACTTC. Translation gives CASSSGSYEQYF.

This chain connects TRBV6-6 to TRBJ2-3; D possibly uses TRBD1 or TRBD2 (5 bases each). The V and J ends lost 0 bases and 6 bases respectively, with 16 bases between them. Germline CDR1 and CDR2: MNHNY and SVGAGI (reference sequence). CDR3 size: 16 residues. CDR3 sequence: CASSYSGTHPMDTQYF. The CDR3 DNA reads TGTGCCAGCAGTTACTCCGGGACCCACCCTATGGATACGCAGTATTTT.

The chain employs TRBV5-6 and TRBJ1-6; the match to TRBD1 covers 7 bases. With V trimmed by 1 base and J by 9 bases, 4 bases remained unmatched. The CDR3 has 14 residues. From germline, CDR1 is SGHDT and CDR2 YYEEEE. CDR3 DNA: TGTGCCAGCAGCTTGACGACAGGGTTTTCACCCCTCCACTTT. It specifies CASSLTTGFSPLHF.

The chain uses TRBV28 and TRBJ2-7; D gene uncertain. Germline values: CDR1 MDHEN, CDR2 SYDVKM. The V gene lost 5 bases and the J gene lost 4 bases, with 12 bases spanning the gap. There are 13 residues in the CDR3. The CDR3 DNA is TGTGCCAGCAGTATTTTCAGGTTGTACGAGCAGTACTTC. Translation gives CASSIFRLYEQYF.

The chain uses TRBV13 and TRBJ1-6; D not resolved. There are 16 residues in the CDR3. Germline V lookup: CDR1 PRHDT, CDR2 FYEKMQ (reference sequence). V was pared by 4 bases and J by 7 bases, with 17 bases between. DNA of the CDR3: TGTGCCAGCAGCTCGACACCTCGTCGACTCAATTCACCCCTCCACTTT. Translation gives CASSSTPRRLNSPLHF.

V gene TRBV7-2 combines with J gene TRBJ2-1; 7 bases fit TRBD2. The CDR3 is made up of 14 amino acids. Germline trimming cut 3 bases from V and 3 bases from J; bases unmatched to any gene: 2. The germline V gene encodes CDR1 SGHTA and CDR2 FQGNSA. The CDR3 here is CASSLAGDYNEQFF. CDR3 DNA sequence: TGTGCCAGCAGCTTGGCGGGAGACTACAATGAGCAGTTCTTC.

This clone was seen once. In nucleotides, the CDR3 is TGTGCCAGTGGGGGAGGGGGTTACAATGAGCAGTTCTTC. Its translation: CASGGGGYNEQFF. The chain couples TRBV19 to TRBJ2-1; weak D call: TRBD2 (7 bases). With 8 bases removed from V and 4 bases from J, the gap between germline ends came to 12 bases. The CDR3 is made up of 13 amino acids. Germline values: CDR1 LNHDA, CDR2 SQIVND (reference sequence).

This chain connects TRBV6-5 to TRBJ1-5; D is ambiguous. CDR1 MNHEY and CDR2 SVGAGI come from the germline V gene. This CDR3 is built from 14 residues. V gave up 11 bases and J gave up 2 bases, with 16 bases separating them. The CDR3 DNA sequence: TGTGCCTCACGGGCCCTAAGGGGCAATCAGCCCCAGCATTTT. Translating it yields CASRALRGNQPQHF.

V gene TRBV6-5 combines with J gene TRBJ2-2; unclear D gene. This CDR3 comprises 16 residues. Trimming stripped 3 bases from V and 6 bases from J, with 17 bases between. CDR1 and CDR2 from the germline V gene are MNHEY and SVGAGI. In DNA, the CDR3 is TGTGCCAGCAGTTATACTTTCGGCTGGTTACCCGGGGAGCTGTTTTTT. Amino acids: CASSYTFGWLPGELFF.

The V call is TRBV18, the J call TRBJ2-5, with a weak D call TRBD2 (7 bases). The J call is in doubt because the DNA end fits TRBJ2-7 better. Germline V lookup: CDR1 KGHSH, CDR2 LQKENI. This CDR3 is built from 16 residues. The CDR3 DNA follows: TGTGCCAGCTCACCACCGCGGGGGCTGGGGCACTACGAGCAGTACTTC. This translates into CASSPPRGLGHYEQYF.

This clone has only a few counts. CDR3 sequence reads: CASSRSTPAGYTF. CDR3 sequence (DNA): TGTGCCAGCAGCCGCAGTACCCCGGCTGGCTACACCTTC. This rearrangement joins TRBV7-2 to TRBJ1-2; no clear D. The germline V gene has CDR1 SGHTA and CDR2 FQGNSA. CDR3 size: 13 residues. Trimming stripped 5 bases from V and 7 bases from J, with 14 bases between.

The chain couples TRBV9 to TRBJ2-7, with D hard to call. Deletions cut 6 bases from V and 5 bases from J, with 15 bases between. CDR1 and CDR2 from the germline V gene are SGDLS and YYNGEE. This CDR3 spans 13 amino acids. The CDR3 DNA reads as TGTGCCAGCACCGGGTACCCACTTGACGAGCAGTACTTC. This codes for CASTGYPLDEQYF.

A word on this clone: An end of the junction does not agree with germline; a read error may underlie this. The CDR3 protein is CASSYSGPQDPLF. The CDR3 coding sequence is TGTGCCAGCAGTTACTCCGGCCCCCAGGACCCATTATTT. V is TRBV6-6 and J is TRBJ1-6; D gene unclear. CDR3 length: 13 amino acids. Germline CDR1 and CDR2: MNHNY and SVGAGI (reference sequence).

The rearrangement joins TRBV27 to TRBJ2-7; TRBD1 agrees at 10 bases. Germline V gene lookup returns CDR1 MNHEY and CDR2 SMNVEV (reference sequence). CDR3 length: 15 residues. With 6 bases clipped from V and 4 bases from J, the junction kept 9 bases outside the gene matches. The CDR3, as DNA: TGTGCCAGCAGGGCCCGGGACAGGGGTTTGTACGAGCAGTACTTC. Translated, it gives CASRARDRGLYEQYF.